The rows below give T cell receptor beta chains drawn from one sample of a study of control samples from healthy donors and cancer patients. TCRdb keeps only in-frame clones here, not all; method: immunoSEQ multiplex PCR. Of approximately 120,000 clones in the sample, around 89% were seen once. The sample comprised blood. The receptor set was obtained from a woman between 45 and 65 years old in good health. Each CDR3 is given with its conserved first and last residue. Each record gives: V gene, J gene, clone size, D gene, CDR3 DNA, CDR3 protein. D genes are given only for firm matches. Clone sizes are given selectively: once, few, many, or a class where the clone is expanded.

>TRBV3-1/TRBV3-2|TRBJ1-6|NA|NA
TGTGCCAGCAGCCAAGCCCACTCACCCCTCCACTTT
CASSQAHSPLHF
>TRBV2|TRBJ2-5|NA|NA
TGTGCCAGCAGTCCTGAAAACTGGGGCGGGACCCAGTACTTC
CASSPENWGGTQYF
>TRBV7-3|TRBJ2-3|NA|TRBD2
TGTGCCAGCAGCTTAGGTGGGGGGGACACAGATACGCAGTATTTT
CASSLGGGDTDTQYF
>TRBV6-4|TRBJ1-2|NA|NA
TGTGCCAGCAGTGACGAGGGAAGAGGTGGCTACACCTTC
CASSDEGRGGYTF
>TRBV3-1/TRBV3-2|TRBJ2-7|NA|NA
TGTGCCAGCACGAGCAATGGGCAGACGTTCCACGAGCAGTACTTC
CASTSNGQTFHEQYF
>TRBV29-1|TRBJ1-2|NA|NA
TGCAGCGTTGATACATCGGGTTCTAACTATGGCTACACCTTC
CSVDTSGSNYGYTF
>TRBV2|TRBJ2-3|once|NA
TGTGCCAGCAGGGAGGACAGAACTAGCACAGATACGCAGTATTTT
CASREDRTSTDTQYF
>TRBV5-1|TRBJ1-1|NA|NA
TGCGCCAGCAGCTTGCCCGGGACGCAGACTGAAGCTTTCTTT
CASSLPGTQTEAFF
>TRBV18|TRBJ1-3|NA|NA
TGTGCCAGCTCACCAATGGGTGGACCTGGAAACACCATATATTTT
CASSPMGGPGNTIYF
>TRBV5-1|TRBJ2-5|NA|NA
TGCGCCAGCAGCTTGGGGACTGAAGAGACCCAGTACTTC
CASSLGTEETQYF
>TRBV18|TRBJ2-1|NA|TRBD2
TGTGCCAGCTCACCACCGGGTAGCGGGGGGGCCGTGGGTGAGCAGTTCTTC
CASSPPGSGGAVGEQFF
>TRBV7-9|TRBJ1-3|NA|NA
TGTGCCAGCAGCCGGGTCACGGGCGCGGGAAACACCATATATTTT
CASSRVTGAGNTIYF
>TRBV7-9|TRBJ2-3|NA|NA
TGTGCCAGCAGCTTACCCGGGTTCACGCAGTATTTT
CASSLPGFTQYF
>TRBV5-4|TRBJ2-7|NA|NA
TGTGCCAGCAGCTTGTCCGAGACGTCCTACGAGCAGTACTTC
CASSLSETSYEQYF
>TRBV5-8|TRBJ2-5|once|TRBD1
TGTGCCAGCAGGCGGTGGGGACAGGGTAAAGAGACCCAGTACTTC
CASRRWGQGKETQYF
>TRBV4-1|TRBJ2-3|NA|NA
TGCGCCAGCAGCCAAGAATTGGCCGCAGATACGCAGTATTTT
CASSQELAADTQYF
>TRBV4-1|TRBJ2-2|once|TRBD2
TGCGCCAGCAGCCTTCCCGGGGGGGGCACCGGGGAGCTGTTTTTT
CASSLPGGGTGELFF
>TRBV5-4|TRBJ1-1|NA|NA
TGTGCCAGCAGCTTAATGACTGAAGCTTTCTTT
CASSLMTEAFF
>TRBV6-5|TRBJ2-2|NA|NA
TGTGCCAGCAGCACCGGGACCCGGGGCGGGGAGCTGTTTTTT
CASSTGTRGGELFF
>TRBV2|TRBJ1-3|NA|NA
TGTGCCAGCAGACCCCCCGCAGGGGATGGAAACACCATATATTTT
CASRPPAGDGNTIYF
>TRBV6-5|TRBJ1-5|NA|NA
TGTGCCAGCAGGGGAAGTGGGAACAATCAGCCCCAGCATTTT
CASRGSGNNQPQHF
>TRBV5-1|TRBJ2-6|few|NA
TGCGCCAGCAGCGTGGGTTCCGGAGGGGCCAACGTCCTGACTTTC
CASSVGSGGANVLTF
>TRBV19|TRBJ2-7|NA|TRBD2
TGTGCCAGTAGTTTGGCTAGCGGGTTCCTGTACGAGCAGTACTTC
CASSLASGFLYEQYF
>TRBV12-2|TRBJ1-1|NA|NA
TGTGCAAGTCGCCAGAGACAGGGAGTGAACACTGAAGCTTTCTTT
CASRQRQGVNTEAFF
>TRBV4-1|TRBJ1-2|few|NA
TGCGCCAGCAGCCAAGGTCGGGGGCGACCGTATGGCTACACCTTC
CASSQGRGRPYGYTF
>TRBV7-6|TRBJ2-1|NA|TRBD2
TGTGCCAGCAGCTTACGGAGCGGGGGGCCTCAGAGCTCCTACAATGAGCAGTTCTTC
CASSLRSGGPQSSYNEQFF
>TRBV7-8|TRBJ1-1|NA|NA
TGTGCCAGCAGCTTAACCTCAGGGAACACTGAAGCTTTCTTT
CASSLTSGNTEAFF
>TRBV6-2/TRBV6-3|TRBJ1-2|NA|NA
TGTGCCAGCAGTTACATGGGGGACTATGGCTACACCTTC
CASSYMGDYGYTF
>TRBV25-1|TRBJ1-4|NA|NA
TGTGCCAGCAGTGAATTTTTGGGGGGAATTGAAAAACTGTTTTTT
CASSEFLGGIEKLFF
>TRBV9|TRBJ2-1|NA|TRBD2
TGTGCCAGCAGCGTAGTGGGTAGCGGGGGAAGCTCCTACAATGAGCAGTTCTTC
CASSVVGSGGSSYNEQFF
>TRBV19|TRBJ1-2|few|NA
TGTGCCAGTAGTATTCAACAGGGCCATGGCTACACCTTC
CASSIQQGHGYTF
>TRBV18|TRBJ2-3|NA|NA
TGTGCCAGCTCACTCAAGAGGTCGGGCACCGCAGATACGCAGTATTTT
CASSLKRSGTADTQYF
>TRBV14|TRBJ1-5|once|TRBD1
TGTGCCAGCAGCCAGGACAGGGTGGCTCAGCCCCAGCATTTT
CASSQDRVAQPQHF
>TRBV7-3|TRBJ2-2|NA|NA
TGTGCCAGCAGCTTAACGAGGGCGGAGCTGTTTTTT
CASSLTRAELFF
>TRBV18|TRBJ2-1|NA|TRBD2
TGTGCCAGCTCACCACCTTCTGCGGGAGGGAGAAGTGAGCAGTTCTTC
CASSPPSAGGRSEQFF
>TRBV14|TRBJ1-4|NA|NA
TGTGCCAGCAGCCGATTATCCACAACTAATGAAAAACTGTTTTTT
CASSRLSTTNEKLFF
>TRBV19|TRBJ1-1|NA|NA
TGTGCCAGTAGTACCCCCGGACGGTTGAACACTGAAGCTTTCTTT
CASSTPGRLNTEAFF
>TRBV30|TRBJ1-4|NA|NA
TGTGCCTGGAGTGTAAATTTCCTCCGGGACATCTATGAAAAACTGTTTTTT
CAWSVNFLRDIYEKLFF
>TRBV29-1|TRBJ2-4|NA|NA
TGCAGCGTCACAGGGTCCGGTATTCTAGCCAAAAACATTCAGTACTTC
CSVTGSGILAKNIQYF
>TRBV27|TRBJ1-2|NA|TRBD1
TGTGCCAGCAGTTTATCGGGACAGGGGGGAGCCTTATATGGCTACACCTTC
CASSLSGQGGALYGYTF
>TRBV18|TRBJ1-4|NA|TRBD1
TGTGCCAGCTCAGGACAGGGCCCTGAAAAACTGTTTTTT
CASSGQGPEKLFF
>TRBV6-6|TRBJ2-5|NA|TRBD1
TGTGCCAGCACCTATGGACAGGGGAGTCGACTGGAGACCCAGTACTTC
CASTYGQGSRLETQYF
>TRBV2|TRBJ1-1|NA|TRBD1
TGTGCCAGCAGGTCCCGGGACAGGGGGAACACTGAAGCTTTCTTT
CASRSRDRGNTEAFF
>TRBV6-2/TRBV6-3|TRBJ1-4|NA|NA
TGTGCCAGCAGTTACGGGAGGACTAATGAAAAACTGTTTTTT
CASSYGRTNEKLFF
>TRBV10-3|TRBJ2-2|few|TRBD1
TGTGCCATCAGTGGTACGGGACAGGGGGTTCACGGGGAGCTGTTTTTT
CAISGTGQGVHGELFF
>TRBV7-2|TRBJ2-1|NA|NA
TGTGCCAGCAGCTCCGGTTCCGGAGGGATCTCCTACAATGAGCAGTTCTTC
CASSSGSGGISYNEQFF
>TRBV7-2|TRBJ1-2|NA|TRBD1
TGTGCCAGCAGCTTAGTACAGGGGCCAGCTAACTATGGCTACACCTTC
CASSLVQGPANYGYTF
>TRBV3-1/TRBV3-2|TRBJ2-3|NA|NA
TGTGCCAGCAGCCAATTTGGGGATACGCAGTATTTT
CASSQFGDTQYF